Each of the 18 T cell receptor beta chains below was sequenced from the same sample in a study of blood T cell repertoires in COVID-19. Only in-frame clones appear in the TCRdb table, and some are missing; sequencing was by immunoSEQ multiplex PCR. The sample lists roughly 120,000 clones, around 86% occurring once. Source material: peripheral blood. The receptor set was obtained from a human donor in a cohort sampled during active COVID-19.

This clone has a single count. This chain links TRBV27 with TRBJ1-2; the D gene is possibly TRBD1 (5 bases). V was pared by 3 bases and J by 8 bases, with 13 bases between. The CDR3 has 13 amino acids. The germline V gene has CDR1 MNHEY and CDR2 SMNVEV (reference sequence). CDR3 nucleotide sequence: TGTGCCAGCAGTTTGAGGCAGGGTACCGGCTACACCTTC. Amino acids: CASSLRQGTGYTF.

The rearrangement joins TRBV7-2 to TRBJ1-3; D remains unclear. The ends were cut back, 5 bases at V and 3 bases at J, with 14 bases in the middle. The CDR3 contains 15 residues. Per germline, CDR1 SGHTA and CDR2 FQGNSA. CDR3 sequence reads: CASSPRAGYGNTIYF. Written as DNA, the CDR3 is TGTGCCAGCAGCCCCCGGGCGGGGTATGGAAACACCATATATTTT. The full variable domain, with the rest looked up from reference TRBV7-2 and TRBJ1-3, is GAGVSQSPSNKVTEKGKDVELRCDPISGHTALYWYRQSLGQGLEFLIYFQGNSAPDKSGLPSDRFSAERTGGSVSTLTIQRTQQEDSAVYLCASSPRAGYGNTIYFGEGSWLTVV.

The rearrangement uses TRBV28 and TRBJ2-7, with a weak D call TRBD2 (5 bases). CDR3 size: 13 residues. The germline CDR1 and CDR2 sequences are MDHEN and SYDVKM. V lost 7 bases, J lost 2 bases, and 12 bases lay in between. As DNA, the CDR3 is TGTGCCAGCACCAGGACTGTAACCTACGAGCAGTACTTC. Encoded protein: CASTRTVTYEQYF.

The CDR3 DNA follows: TGTGCCAGCAGCTTCGGACTAGTTTACAATGAGCAGTTCTTC. Its protein product is CASSFGLVYNEQFF. The chain couples TRBV7-9 to TRBJ2-1, with TRBD2 identical over 7 bases. The germline CDR1 and CDR2 sequences are SEHNR and FQNEAQ (reference sequence). The CDR3 contains 14 residues. J was trimmed by 4 bases and V by 3 bases; bases with no gene match: 3.

This clone has only one observation. The rearrangement joins TRBV5-1 to TRBJ1-1; 7 nucleotides match TRBD1. After removal of 3 bases from V and 1 base from J, the junction contained 3 bases not matched to a gene. The germline V gene encodes CDR1 SGHRS and CDR2 YFSETQ. The CDR3 runs 14 residues. The CDR3 protein is CASSWGTENTEAFF. DNA of the CDR3: TGCGCCAGCAGCTGGGGGACAGAGAACACTGAAGCTTTCTTT. Complete variable domain (other parts from reference TRBV5-1 and TRBJ1-1): KAGVTQTPRYLIKTRGQQVTLSCSPISGHRSVSWYQQTPGQGLQFLFEYFSETQRNKGNFPGRFSGRQFSNSRSEMNVSTLELGDSALYLCASSWGTENTEAFFGQGTRLTVV.

This chain connects TRBV5-1 to TRBJ2-7; a weak D match, TRBD2 (6 bases). The V gene's germline CDR1 is SGHRS and CDR2 YFSETQ. This CDR3 comprises 17 residues. V lost 3 bases and J lost 3, with 22 bases in between. The CDR3 sequence: CASSSLLSFGGIYEQYF. In nucleotides, the CDR3 is TGCGCCAGCAGCTCTCTCCTATCGTTCGGGGGTATCTACGAGCAGTACTTC.

This sequence joins TRBV10-2 and TRBJ2-7; 10 positions match TRBD2. Germline lookup yields CDR1 WSHSY and CDR2 SAAADI. The V gene end was trimmed by 0 bases and the J gene end by 2 bases; junction bases not matched to a gene: 10. The CDR3 runs 18 residues. The CDR3 bases are TGCGCCAGCAGTGAGTCGACTAGGACTAGCGGAGCTACCTACGAGCAGTACTTC. Its translation: CASSESTRTSGATYEQYF.

This clone was recorded once. CDR3 in DNA: TGCCATCCGCGGGGCCAAGAGACCCAGTACTTC. The encoded protein is CHPRGQETQYF. The chain recombines TRBV20-1 with TRBJ2-5, with D possibly being TRBD2 (6 bases). The CDR3 consists of 11 residues. Germline V lookup: CDR1 DFQATT, CDR2 SNEGSKA (reference sequence).

This chain joins TRBV19 and TRBJ1-3; TRBD1 is a possible D gene (6 bases). CDR1 is LNHDA and CDR2 is SQIVND in the germline V gene (reference sequence). Trimming removed 7 bases from V and 4 bases from J, with 11 bases in between. CDR3 size: 13 residues. The CDR3: CASTAGVGNTIYF. The DNA of the CDR3 is TGTGCCAGTACCGCAGGGGTCGGAAACACCATATATTTT.

V usage is TRBV27 and J usage is TRBJ2-5, with no clear D. The CDR3 covers 14 residues. V was trimmed by 3 bases and J by 2 bases, leaving 10 bases between them. Germline V CDR1 and CDR2: MNHEY, SMNVEV (reference sequence). CDR3: CASSFRGSQETQYF. The CDR3 DNA follows: TGTGCCAGCAGTTTTAGAGGATCACAAGAGACCCAGTACTTC.

This chain connects TRBV10-3 to TRBJ1-2; 7 positions match TRBD1. From germline, CDR1 is ENHRY and CDR2 SYGVKD. Unmatched junction bases numbered 12, after V lost 4 bases and J lost 7 bases. The CDR3 runs 15 residues. The CDR3 spells CAISGNRQGGLGYTF. The CDR3 coding sequence is TGTGCCATCAGTGGAAATCGACAGGGAGGCCTTGGCTACACCTTC.

The chain has TRBV1 and TRBJ2-7; the table calls TRBD1, which could not be checked here. TRBV1 is classified as a pseudogene. CDR3 length equals 19 residues. CDR3 nucleotide sequence: TGCACCAGCAGCCAAGATCGGCCACGTCATACAGGGGTTGGCGACGAGCAGTACTTC. Translation: CTSSQDRPRHTGVGDEQYF.

The CDR3 spells CASSRLGRGLGQYF. For the CDR3, the DNA is TGTGCCAGCAGCCGGTTAGGGAGAGGGCTAGGGCAGTACTTC. This chain links TRBV28 with TRBJ2-7; tentative D call: TRBD2 (5 bases). Germline CDR1 is MDHEN and CDR2 is SYDVKM. V lost 6 bases to trimming and J lost 9 bases, with 21 bases between them. The CDR3 runs 14 residues.

The table lists this clone with a few counts. The gene calls are TRBV7-6 and TRBJ1-6, with D uncertain. Germline CDR1 and CDR2: SGHVS and FNYEAQ. CDR3 length: 13 residues. V was shortened by 1 base and J by 9 bases, with 7 bases between the two germline ends. CDR3 nucleotides: TGTGCCAGCAGCTTAGAGGCGGGTTCACCCCTCCACTTT. Amino acid sequence: CASSLEAGSPLHF. Using reference TRBV7-6 and TRBJ1-6 for the parts outside the CDR3, the full variable domain is GAGVSQSPRYKVTKRGQDVALRCDPISGHVSLYWYRQALGQGPEFLTYFNYEAQQDKSGLPNDRFSAERPEGSISTLTIQRTEQRDSAMYRCASSLEAGSPLHFGNGTRLTVT.

This sequence joins TRBV4-1 and TRBJ2-5; TRBD2 is a possible D gene (7 bases). The CDR3 has 15 amino acids. The ends were cut back, 1 base at V and 4 bases at J, with 13 bases in the middle. Germline V lookup: CDR1 MGHRA, CDR2 YSYEKL. The chain's CDR3 is CASSQGGGGGETQYF. Written as DNA, the CDR3 is TGCGCCAGCAGCCAAGGTGGGGGAGGGGGAGAGACCCAGTACTTC.

V gene TRBV6-5 combines with J gene TRBJ1-1; a weak D match, TRBD1 (6 bases). This CDR3 contains 13 residues. V lost 5 bases and J lost 3, with 10 bases in between. Germline loops: CDR1 MNHEY, CDR2 SVGAGI. Here the CDR3 DNA reads TGTGCCAGCAGTAGGGACATATACACTGAAGCTTTCTTT. Translation gives CASSRDIYTEAFF.

This clone was seen a single time. This chain connects TRBV19 to TRBJ1-5; 8 bases fit TRBD1. Germline CDR1 and CDR2: LNHDA and SQIVND (reference sequence). This CDR3 has 14 amino acids. V shed 4 bases and J 5 bases; nucleotides not matched to a gene: 4. The CDR3 DNA is TGTGCCAGTAGTACGGGACAGGCTCATCAGCCCCAGCATTTT. Its protein is CASSTGQAHQPQHF.

This chain links TRBV19 with TRBJ2-2; 8 positions agree with TRBD2. V gave up 2 bases and J gave up 3 bases; unmatched junction bases: 2. This CDR3 has 15 residues. Per germline, CDR1 LNHDA and CDR2 SQIVND (reference sequence). CDR3 sequence reads: CASSIKLADTGELFF. The CDR3 DNA reads as TGTGCCAGTAGTATAAAACTAGCGGACACCGGGGAGCTGTTTTTT.